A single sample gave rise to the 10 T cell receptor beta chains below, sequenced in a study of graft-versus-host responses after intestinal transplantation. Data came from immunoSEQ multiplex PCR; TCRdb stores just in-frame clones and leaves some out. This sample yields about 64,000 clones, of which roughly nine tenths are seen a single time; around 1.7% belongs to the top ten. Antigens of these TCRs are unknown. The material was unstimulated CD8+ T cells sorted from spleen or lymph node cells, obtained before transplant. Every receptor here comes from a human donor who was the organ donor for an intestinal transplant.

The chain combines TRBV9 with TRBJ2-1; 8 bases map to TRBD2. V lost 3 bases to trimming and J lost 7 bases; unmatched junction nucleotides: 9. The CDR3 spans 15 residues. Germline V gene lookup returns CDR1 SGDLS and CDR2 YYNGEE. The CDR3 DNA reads TGTGCCAGCAGCGGGGCCCCGGGACTAGAGAATGAGCAGTTCTTC. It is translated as CASSGAPGLENEQFF.

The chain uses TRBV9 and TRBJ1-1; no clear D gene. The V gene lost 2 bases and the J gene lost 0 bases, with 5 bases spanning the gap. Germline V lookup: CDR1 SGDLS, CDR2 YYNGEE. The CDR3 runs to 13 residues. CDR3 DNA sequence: TGTGCCAGCAGCGTCGACATGAACACTGAAGCTTTCTTT. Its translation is CASSVDMNTEAFF.

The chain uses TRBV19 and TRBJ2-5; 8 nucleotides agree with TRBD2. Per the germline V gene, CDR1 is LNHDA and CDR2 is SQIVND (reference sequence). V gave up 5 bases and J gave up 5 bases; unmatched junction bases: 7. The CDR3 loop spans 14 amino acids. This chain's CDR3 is CASSLTSGGETQYF. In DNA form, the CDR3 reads TGTGCCAGTAGTCTAACTAGCGGAGGCGAGACCCAGTACTTC.

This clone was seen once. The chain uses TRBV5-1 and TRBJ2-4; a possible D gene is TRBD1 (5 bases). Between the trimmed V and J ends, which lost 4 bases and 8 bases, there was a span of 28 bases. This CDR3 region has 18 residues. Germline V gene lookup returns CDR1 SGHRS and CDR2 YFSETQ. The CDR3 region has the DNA TGCGCCAGCAGCCCTTATGACAGCAAAAGACGATCCAGGGACATTCAGTACTTC. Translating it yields CASSPYDSKRRSRDIQYF. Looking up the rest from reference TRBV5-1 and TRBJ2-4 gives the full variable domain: KAGVTQTPRYLIKTRGQQVTLSCSPISGHRSVSWYQQTPGQGLQFLFEYFSETQRNKGNFPGRFSGRQFSNSRSEMNVSTLELGDSALYLCASSPYDSKRRSRDIQYFGAGTRLSVL.

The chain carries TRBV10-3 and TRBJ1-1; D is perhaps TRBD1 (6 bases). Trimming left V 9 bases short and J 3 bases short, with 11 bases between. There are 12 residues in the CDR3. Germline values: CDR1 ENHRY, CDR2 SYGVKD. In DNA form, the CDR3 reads TGTGCCATGGGACATACTGACACTGAAGCTTTCTTT. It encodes CAMGHTDTEAFF.

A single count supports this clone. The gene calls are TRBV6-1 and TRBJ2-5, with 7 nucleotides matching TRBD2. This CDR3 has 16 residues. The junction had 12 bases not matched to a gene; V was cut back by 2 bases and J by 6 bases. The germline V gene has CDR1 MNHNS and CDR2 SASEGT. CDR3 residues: CASSESVGTKKKTQYF. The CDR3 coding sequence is TGTGCCAGCAGTGAATCGGTAGGGACTAAGAAGAAGACCCAGTACTTC.

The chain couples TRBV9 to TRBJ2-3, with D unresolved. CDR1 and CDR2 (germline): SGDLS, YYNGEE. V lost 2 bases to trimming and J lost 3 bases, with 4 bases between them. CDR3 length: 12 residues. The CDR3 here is CASSVSTDTQYF. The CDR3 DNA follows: TGTGCCAGCAGCGTTAGTACAGATACGCAGTATTTT.

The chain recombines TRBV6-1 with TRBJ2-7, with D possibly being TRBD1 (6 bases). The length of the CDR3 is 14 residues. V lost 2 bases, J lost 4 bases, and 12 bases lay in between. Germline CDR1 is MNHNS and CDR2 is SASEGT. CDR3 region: CASSEFGTPYEQYF. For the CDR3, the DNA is TGTGCCAGCAGTGAATTTGGGACACCTTACGAGCAGTACTTC.

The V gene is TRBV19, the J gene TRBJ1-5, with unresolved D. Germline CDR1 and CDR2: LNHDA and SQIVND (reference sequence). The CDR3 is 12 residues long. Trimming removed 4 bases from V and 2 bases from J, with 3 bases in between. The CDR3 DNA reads TGTGCCAGTAGTACGGGCAATCAGCCCCAGCATTTT. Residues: CASSTGNQPQHF.

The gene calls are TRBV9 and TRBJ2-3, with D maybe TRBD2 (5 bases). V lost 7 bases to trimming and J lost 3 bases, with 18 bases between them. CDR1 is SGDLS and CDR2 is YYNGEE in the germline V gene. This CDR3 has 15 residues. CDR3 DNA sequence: TGTGCCAGCCCTGTGCCGGGAAGAGGTACAGATACGCAGTATTTT. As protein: CASPVPGRGTDTQYF.